Presented here are 13 T cell receptor beta chains from one specimen sequenced in a study of cytomegalovirus exposure and HLA in healthy donors. It was with 60 Vbeta and 13 Jbeta primers that the PCR ran. Assay: immunoSEQ multiplex PCR; the TCRdb copy retains only in-frame clones and omits some. Of about 120,000 clones in the sample, less than 80% are singletons; the top ten hold 2% to 2.5%. Sequences were obtained from PBMCs. These receptors were obtained from a woman aged 25 to 45 in good health and CMV-seronegative.

J is TRBJ1-2 and V is TRBV2; D is undetermined. Trimming pared 4 bases from V and 8 bases from J, leaving 20 bases between. The CDR3 loop spans 15 amino acids. Germline V CDR1 and CDR2: SNHLY, FYNNEI. The CDR3 reads CASSASPPEGSGYTF. The DNA of the CDR3 is TGTGCCAGCAGTGCAAGTCCGCCGGAAGGGAGCGGCTACACCTTC.

The V gene is TRBV7-6, the J gene TRBJ2-3; TRBD2 matches at 9 bases. There are 15 residues in the CDR3. The germline V gene encodes CDR1 SGHVS and CDR2 FNYEAQ. The V segment lost 6 bases and the J segment 0 bases; nucleotides outside the gene matches: 4. CDR3 sequence: CASSPSGVSTDTQYF. The CDR3 DNA reads TGTGCCAGCAGTCCTAGCGGGGTGAGCACAGATACGCAGTATTTT.

V and J are TRBV5-6 and TRBJ1-2; 8 bases fit TRBD1. V gave up 2 bases and J gave up 3 bases; unmatched junction bases: 6. This CDR3 is built from 15 residues. From germline, CDR1 is SGHDT and CDR2 YYEEEE. CDR3 region: CASSLGQGAHYGYTF. As DNA, the CDR3 is TGTGCCAGCAGCTTAGGTCAGGGGGCCCACTATGGCTACACCTTC.

The CDR3 DNA reads TGTGCCAGCAGCAATGTTGCCAAGCGAGGCTCCTACGAGCAGTACTTC. Its protein is CASSNVAKRGSYEQYF. This chain links TRBV21-1 with TRBJ2-7; the table's D gene call, TRBD2, was not cross checked with the DNA. TRBV21-1 is a pseudogene locus. The CDR3 consists of 16 residues.

This chain uses TRBV28 with TRBJ2-7; D is undetermined. From germline, CDR1 is MDHEN and CDR2 SYDVKM. Trimming stripped 3 bases from V and 2 bases from J, with 20 bases between. This CDR3 is built from 17 residues. The CDR3: CASSLWRRTSLPYEQYF. CDR3 coding DNA: TGTGCCAGCAGTTTGTGGAGAAGAACCTCTCTGCCCTACGAGCAGTACTTC.

V is TRBV28 and J is TRBJ2-1; the D gene is possibly TRBD2 (6 bases). This CDR3 region has 16 residues. V gave up 5 bases and J gave up 9 bases, with 23 bases separating them. Germline V CDR1 and CDR2: MDHEN, SYDVKM. The CDR3 region is CASSLHIGGLRAEQFF. Written as DNA, the CDR3 is TGTGCCAGCAGTCTCCATATCGGGGGTCTGAGGGCTGAGCAGTTCTTC. The full variable domain, rest sourced from reference TRBV28 and TRBJ2-1, is DVKVTQSSRYLVKRTGEKVFLECVQDMDHENMFWYRQDPGLGLRLIYFSYDVKMKEKGDIPEGYSVSREKKERFSLILESASTNQTSMYLCASSLHIGGLRAEQFFGPGTRLTVL.

The V call is TRBV6-1, the J call TRBJ2-3; TRBD2 agrees at 12 bases. Germline assignment: CDR1 MNHNS and CDR2 SASEGT. The CDR3 loop spans 16 amino acids. Trimming at V came to 0 bases and at J to 7 bases, leaving 5 bases not matched to a gene. The CDR3 loop reads CASSEALAGGPNTQYF. CDR3 DNA sequence: TGTGCCAGCAGTGAAGCGCTAGCGGGAGGGCCAAATACGCAGTATTTT.

The chain has TRBV29-1 and TRBJ1-2, with D tentatively TRBD1 (5 bases). The V end lost 0 bases, the J end lost 5 bases, and 13 bases lay between the germline ends. CDR3 length: 14 residues. Germline values: CDR1 SQVTM, CDR2 ANQGSEA. The CDR3 sequence: CSVEEAGIRYGYTF. The CDR3 DNA reads TGCAGCGTTGAAGAGGCAGGGATCAGATATGGCTACACCTTC.

The rearrangement links TRBV4-1 to TRBJ1-4; D is unresolved. Trimming pared 4 bases from V and 0 bases from J, leaving 12 bases between. This CDR3 is built from 16 residues. Germline V gives CDR1 MGHRA, CDR2 YSYEKL. The CDR3 region is CASSRQNNPTNEKLFF. DNA for the CDR3: TGCGCCAGCAGCCGCCAAAACAACCCAACTAATGAAAAACTGTTTTTT.

CDR3 in amino acids: CASSPSTGLYGYTF. The CDR3 bases are TGTGCCAGCAGTCCATCGACAGGTCTCTATGGCTACACCTTC. The chain joins TRBV27 to TRBJ1-2, with a possible D match to TRBD1 (6 bases). Trimming took 5 bases from V and 4 from J, leaving 14 bases between them. The CDR3 loop spans 14 amino acids. Per the germline V gene, CDR1 is MNHEY and CDR2 is SMNVEV (reference sequence).

V is TRBV5-1 and J is TRBJ2-1, with D possibly TRBD2 on 6 matching bases. V lost 2 bases and J 5 bases, leaving 17 bases between the germline ends. The V gene's germline CDR1 is SGHRS and CDR2 YFSETQ. This CDR3 comprises 16 residues. CDR3 nucleotides: TGCGCCAGCAGCTTCTTTGACGGGAGCAGAGACAATGAGCAGTTCTTC. Protein product: CASSFFDGSRDNEQFF.

J is TRBJ2-5 and V is TRBV30; 8 bases agree with TRBD1. Trimming took 2 bases from V and 5 from J; bases not matched to a gene: 7. CDR1 and CDR2 (germline): GTSNPN, SVGIG (reference sequence). This CDR3 has 14 amino acids. The CDR3 sequence: CAWSTYQGAETQYF. The CDR3, as DNA: TGTGCCTGGAGTACCTATCAGGGGGCCGAGACCCAGTACTTC. Variable domain in full (rest from reference TRBV30 and TRBJ2-5): SQTIHQWPATLVQPVGSPLSLECTVEGTSNPNLYWYRQAAGRGLQLLFYSVGIGQISSEVPQNLSASRPQDRQFILSSKKLLLSDSGFYLCAWSTYQGAETQYFGPGTRLLVL.

This chain uses TRBV9 with TRBJ2-2, with 10 nucleotides matching TRBD1. CDR3 size: 14 residues. Germline assignment: CDR1 SGDLS and CDR2 YYNGEE. Losses at the gene ends were 3 bases for V and 8 bases for J; bases not matched to a gene: 4. CDR3 in amino acids: CASSEGQGTGELFF. The CDR3 DNA follows: TGTGCCAGCAGCGAGGGACAGGGGACGGGGGAGCTGTTTTTT. The whole variable domain, remainder taken from reference TRBV9 and TRBJ2-2, is DSGVTQTPKHLITATGQRVTLRCSPRSGDLSVYWYQQSLDQGLQFLIQYYNGEERAKGNILERFSAQQFPDLHSELNLSSLELGDSALYFCASSEGQGTGELFFGEGSRLTVL.